This TCR beta chain comes out of a study of Graves' ophthalmopathy and Graves' hyperthyroidism. Findings and limits, study-wide: In separating ophthalmopathy from stable hyperthyroidism, a 13-signature model achieved about 91% sensitivity and 81.08% specificity.

The authors amplified TCR beta CDR3 regions from RNA transcripts. RT-PCR was first run with HTBI primers, then multiplex PCR in a second round. One entry per CDR3 protein results from TCRdb running MiXCR on the multiplex PCR reads. The table shows 600,000 to 950,000 distinct CDR3 sequences, with 40% occurring only once. This clonotype came up many times. The target antigen is unknown. Germline V gene sequence: CDR1 SNHLY, CDR2 FYNNEI. V lost 6 bases and J lost 11, with 10 bases in between. The CDR3 is made up of 11 amino acids. The chain links TRBV2 to TRBJ1-4, with D uncertain. The sequence derives from an adult man with Graves' ophthalmopathy. The material sequenced was peripheral blood. CDR3 nucleotides: TGTGCCAGCAGCGGAACTTGGAAACTGTTTTTT. Translation: CASSGTWKLFF.